Following are 28 T cell receptor beta chains from one sample sequenced in a study of cytomegalovirus exposure and HLA in healthy donors. Primers: 60 Vbeta forward and 13 Jbeta reverse. Assay used: immunoSEQ multiplex PCR; TCRdb lists only in-frame clones, some missing. Of 95,000 to 150,000 clones in the sample, roughly 69% were seen once. Material: PBMCs. These receptors came from a woman between 40 and 50 years old in good health and CMV-seropositive.

J is TRBJ1-1 and V is TRBV7-2; no definite D call. V shed 2 bases and J shed 3 bases, with 10 bases lying between them. Germline V lookup: CDR1 SGHTA, CDR2 FQGNSA. The CDR3 contains 14 residues. CDR3 coding DNA: TGTGCCAGCAGCTTAAACGCGCGGGACACTGAAGCTTTCTTT. This codes for CASSLNARDTEAFF. The full variable domain, rest sourced from reference TRBV7-2 and TRBJ1-1, is GAGVSQSPSNKVTEKGKDVELRCDPISGHTALYWYRQSLGQGLEFLIYFQGNSAPDKSGLPSDRFSAERTGGSVSTLTIQRTQQEDSAVYLCASSLNARDTEAFFGQGTRLTVV.

The chain is built from TRBV7-9 and TRBJ1-1; a weak D match, TRBD1 (5 bases). CDR3 length: 15 amino acids. V lost 1 base and J 4 bases, leaving 13 bases between the germline ends. Germline V CDR1 and CDR2: SEHNR, FQNEAQ (reference sequence). This CDR3 is CASSLGPGSGTEAFF. The DNA of the CDR3 is TGTGCCAGCAGCTTAGGGCCAGGGTCCGGCACTGAAGCTTTCTTT. Variable domain in full (rest from reference TRBV7-9 and TRBJ1-1): DTGVSQNPRHKITKRGQNVTFRCDPISEHNRLYWYRQTLGQGPEFLTYFQNEAQLEKSRLLSDRFSAERPKGSFSTLEIQRTEQGDSAMYLCASSLGPGSGTEAFFGQGTRLTVV.

The rearrangement joins TRBV2 to TRBJ1-2; D might be TRBD1 (5 bases). V was clipped by 8 bases and J by 2 bases, with 12 bases between them. This CDR3 has 13 amino acids. Germline assignment: CDR1 SNHLY and CDR2 FYNNEI. CDR3 nucleotide sequence: TGTGCCAGCCGGGGGACGGAAAACTATGGCTACACCTTC. Protein sequence: CASRGTENYGYTF. Full variable domain (missing parts from reference TRBV2 and TRBJ1-2): EPEVTQTPSHQVTQMGQEVILRCVPISNHLYFYWYRQILGQKVEFLVSFYNNEISEKSEIFDDQFSVERPDGSNFTLKIRSTKLEDSAMYFCASRGTENYGYTFGSGTRLTVV.

This sequence joins TRBV7-9 and TRBJ1-3; D is undetermined. The CDR3 sequence is 19 residues long. Per germline, CDR1 SEHNR and CDR2 FQNEAQ (reference sequence). Between the trimmed V and J ends, which lost 1 base and 2 bases, there was a span of 21 bases. The CDR3 reads CASSLGARPWEVAGNTIYF. Written as DNA, the CDR3 is TGTGCCAGCAGCTTAGGCGCCAGGCCTTGGGAGGTAGCTGGAAACACCATATATTTT.

The chain joins TRBV5-8 to TRBJ2-1; a weak D match, TRBD1 (5 bases). V was shortened by 4 bases and J by 2 bases, with 16 bases between the two germline ends. Germline V gene data show CDR1 as SGHTS and CDR2 as YDEGEE. The CDR3 length is 16 residues. CDR3 loop: CASSGRQHLTYNEQFF. The DNA of the CDR3 is TGTGCCAGCAGCGGCCGACAGCACCTCACCTACAATGAGCAGTTCTTC. The whole variable domain, remainder taken from reference TRBV5-8 and TRBJ2-1, is EAGVTQSPTHLIKTRGQQATLRCSPISGHTSVYWYQQALGLGLQFLLWYDEGEERNRGNFPPRFSGRQFPNYSSELNVNALELEDSALYLCASSGRQHLTYNEQFFGPGTRLTVL.

The chain joins TRBV9 to TRBJ2-5; 11 nucleotides line up with TRBD1. CDR1 and CDR2 (germline): SGDLS, YYNGEE. The CDR3 loop spans 15 amino acids. V shed 4 bases and J 4 bases; nucleotides not matched to a gene: 6. CDR3 sequence: CASSTAGTGGETQYF. CDR3 DNA: TGTGCCAGCAGCACCGCCGGGACAGGGGGAGAGACCCAGTACTTC.

The chain is built from TRBV6-5 and TRBJ1-2; D may be TRBD1 (5 bases). Trimming stripped 5 bases from V and 1 base from J, with 14 bases between. In germline, CDR1 is MNHEY, CDR2 SVGAGI. The CDR3 consists of 15 residues. CDR3 protein: CASSPSRGFNYGYTF. CDR3 nucleotide sequence: TGTGCCAGCAGTCCCAGTAGGGGATTTAACTATGGCTACACCTTC.

The J gene is TRBJ2-3, the V gene TRBV2; TRBD2 aligns across 7 bases. V lost 3 bases, J lost 0 bases, and 6 bases stayed unmatched. The germline CDR1 and CDR2 sequences are SNHLY and FYNNEI. There are 16 residues in the CDR3. The CDR3 loop is CASSEAREPSTDTQYF. The CDR3 DNA is TGTGCCAGCAGTGAGGCGCGGGAGCCTAGCACAGATACGCAGTATTTT.

The chain combines TRBV7-3 with TRBJ2-1; D perhaps matches TRBD1 (5 bases). This CDR3 spans 14 amino acids. From germline, CDR1 is SGHTA and CDR2 FQGTGA. The V end was cut by 2 bases, the J end by 1 base, with 6 bases between. The chain's CDR3 is CASSLQGSYNEQFF. The CDR3 nucleotides read TGTGCCAGCAGCTTACAGGGTTCCTACAATGAGCAGTTCTTC.

This clone came up a few times. The rearrangement links TRBV4-1 to TRBJ1-5, with TRBD1 matching 9 bases. Germline V gene sequence: CDR1 MGHRA, CDR2 YSYEKL. J lost 7 bases, V lost 1 base, and 5 bases had no gene match. This CDR3 comprises 15 residues. The CDR3 reads CASSQGGTGNQPQHF. Written as DNA, the CDR3 is TGCGCCAGCAGCCAAGGCGGGACAGGGAACCAGCCCCAGCATTTT.

A few counts support this clone. The chain couples TRBV30 to TRBJ2-4; D not resolved. V lost 0 bases and J 5 bases, leaving 5 bases between the germline ends. From germline, CDR1 is GTSNPN and CDR2 SVGIG (reference sequence). The CDR3 runs to 12 residues. DNA for the CDR3: TGTGCCTGGAGTGTCTCGGAAAACATTCAGTACTTC. It yields the protein CAWSVSENIQYF.

CDR3: CASSGGQGSDEQFF. The CDR3 coding sequence is TGTGCCAGCAGTGGGGGACAGGGAAGCGATGAGCAGTTCTTC. V gene TRBV6-5 combines with J gene TRBJ2-1, with 9 bases matching TRBD1. Losses at the gene ends were 5 bases for V and 8 bases for J; bases not matched to a gene: 7. The CDR3 is made up of 14 amino acids. Looked up from germline, CDR1 is MNHEY and CDR2 is SVGAGI.

The chain has TRBV7-8 and TRBJ2-6; the D is unclear. The CDR3 is 18 residues long. The germline V gene encodes CDR1 SGHVS and CDR2 FQNEAQ. Trimming took 2 bases from V and 4 from J, leaving 18 bases between them. The CDR3 bases are TGTGCCAGCAGCTTAATCCCAGCGACTGCTCGGGGGGCCAACGTCCTGACTTTC. Its translation is CASSLIPATARGANVLTF.

Here the CDR3 reads CASRSRTGMNTEAFF. The DNA of the CDR3 is TGTGCCAGCAGATCACGGACAGGGATGAACACTGAAGCTTTCTTT. The V call is TRBV5-4, the J call TRBJ1-1; 8 bases are shared with TRBD1. J was trimmed by 0 bases and V by 5 bases; bases with no gene match: 6. The length of the CDR3 is 15 residues. From germline, CDR1 is SGHNT and CDR2 YYREEE (reference sequence).

The chain joins TRBV7-2 to TRBJ1-2, with D hard to call. This CDR3 has 18 residues. Germline V gives CDR1 SGHTA, CDR2 FQGNSA. The V end was cut by 5 bases, the J end by 2 bases, with 24 bases between. The DNA of the CDR3 is TGTGCCAGCAGCCTCGCACTCCTCCTGATGACACAGAACTATGGCTACACCTTC. This gives the protein CASSLALLLMTQNYGYTF.

This clone has just a few counts. The CDR3 here is CASSQPGQGSTEAFF. CDR3 DNA sequence: TGCGCCAGCAGCCAACCGGGACAGGGGAGCACTGAAGCTTTCTTT. This chain connects TRBV4-3 to TRBJ1-1; TRBD1 agrees at 10 bases. This CDR3 is 15 amino acids long. Trimming took 2 bases from V and 4 from J; bases not matched to a gene: 4. Germline assignment: CDR1 LGHNA and CDR2 YSLEER.

This chain uses TRBV9 with TRBJ1-2, with a tentative D call TRBD1 (6 bases). CDR1 is SGDLS, CDR2 YYNGEE, per germline. The V and J ends lost 0 bases and 2 bases respectively, with 8 bases between them. The CDR3 totals 14 residues. The CDR3 DNA reads TGTGCCAGCAGCGTAGACCAGGGGAACTATGGCTACACCTTC. Its protein is CASSVDQGNYGYTF.

This clone was seen a handful of times. This chain links TRBV10-3 with TRBJ2-2, with D perhaps matching TRBD2 (5 bases). CDR1 is ENHRY and CDR2 is SYGVKD in the germline V gene. The CDR3 length is 14 residues. Trimming took 0 bases from V and 4 from J, leaving 6 bases between them. CDR3 nucleotide sequence: TGTGCCATCAGTGAGTCTGAGGGCACCGGGGAGCTGTTTTTT. Translation: CAISESEGTGELFF.

The V call is TRBV5-6, the J call TRBJ2-6; D unresolved. The CDR3 runs to 15 residues. The germline V and J ends were trimmed by 1 base and 2 bases, with 7 bases remaining between them. Germline V lookup: CDR1 SGHDT, CDR2 YYEEEE. The CDR3 here is CASSLLSAGANVLTF. CDR3 bases: TGTGCCAGCAGCTTGTTGAGTGCTGGGGCCAACGTCCTGACTTTC.

The gene calls are TRBV7-2 and TRBJ1-2; D is unclear. The CDR3 runs to 13 residues. CDR1 and CDR2 (germline): SGHTA, FQGNSA. Trimming pared 2 bases from V and 9 bases from J, leaving 13 bases between. CDR3 sequence (DNA): TGTGCCAGCAGCTTAACGGCCGAGGGAAGCTACACCTTC. It translates to CASSLTAEGSYTF.

V gene TRBV5-4 combines with J gene TRBJ2-4; 8 nucleotides match TRBD2. CDR3 length: 16 residues. The germline CDR1 and CDR2 sequences are SGHNT and YYREEE (reference sequence). The V segment lost 4 bases and the J segment 1 base; nucleotides outside the gene matches: 7. CDR3 in amino acids: CASSPSGGTAKNIQYF. The CDR3 DNA is TGTGCCAGCAGCCCTTCGGGGGGGACGGCCAAAAACATTCAGTACTTC.

V usage is TRBV4-3 and J usage is TRBJ2-2; 7 positions match TRBD2. Germline assignment: CDR1 LGHNA and CDR2 YSLEER. V shed 7 bases, J shed 4 bases, and the junction held 18 bases outside the gene matches. This CDR3 region has 18 residues. The CDR3 reads CASTPRTGGLSGTGELFF. CDR3 in DNA: TGCGCCAGCACCCCCCGAACGGGGGGACTATCGGGCACCGGGGAGCTGTTTTTT.

J is TRBJ2-3 and V is TRBV6-5, with TRBD1 identical over 7 bases. The CDR3 is made up of 13 amino acids. Trimming took 5 bases from V and 8 from J; bases not matched to a gene: 7. Germline V lookup: CDR1 MNHEY, CDR2 SVGAGI. For the CDR3, the DNA is TGTGCCAGCAGTAAACATGAGGGGGCTACGCAGTATTTT. It translates to CASSKHEGATQYF.

The chain couples TRBV11-1 to TRBJ1-1, with a tentative D call TRBD1 (6 bases). This CDR3 is built from 15 residues. From germline, CDR1 is SGHAT and CDR2 FQDESV (reference sequence). V was trimmed by 0 bases and J by 10 bases, leaving 18 bases between them. In DNA form, the CDR3 reads TGTGCCAGCAGCTTAGCCTCCGGGACAACAGTAGGAGCTTTCTTT. Translating gives CASSLASGTTVGAFF.

Worth noting for this clone: The junction shows a germline mismatch at one end, possibly a read error. The V call is TRBV6-5, the J call TRBJ2-3; D gene uncertain. Germline V gene data show CDR1 as MNHEY and CDR2 as SVGAGI. This CDR3 contains 12 residues. The CDR3 DNA sequence: TGTGCCTGCAGAGCTAGGAGTCATACGCAGTATTTT. Its translation is CACRARSHTQYF.

This clone was seen more than once but under ten times. V and J are TRBV2 and TRBJ1-2; no firm D call. Germline CDR1 and CDR2: SNHLY and FYNNEI. Between the trimmed V and J ends, which lost 3 bases and 2 bases, there was a span of 13 bases. This CDR3 comprises 15 residues. CDR3 in amino acids: CASSDPGFWNYGYTF. In DNA, the CDR3 is TGTGCCAGCAGTGATCCAGGTTTTTGGAACTATGGCTACACCTTC.

The chain is built from TRBV6-6 and TRBJ2-3, with a weak D call TRBD1 (7 bases). V shed 5 bases and J shed 5 bases, with 8 bases lying between them. Per the germline V gene, CDR1 is MNHNY and CDR2 is SVGAGI (reference sequence). This CDR3 is built from 12 residues. Here the CDR3 DNA reads TGTGCCAGCAGTCAGGGGGGAGATACGCAGTATTTT. This gives the protein CASSQGGDTQYF.

The chain uses TRBV7-2 and TRBJ2-1, with TRBD2 identical over 13 bases. Germline CDR1 and CDR2: SGHTA and FQGNSA. V lost 3 bases and J lost 9; bases outside the gene matches: 8. The CDR3 extends over 16 amino acids. In DNA form, the CDR3 reads TGTGCCAGCAGCTTGGAAACCGGGACTAGCGGGGCTGAGCAGTTCTTC. Its protein is CASSLETGTSGAEQFF.